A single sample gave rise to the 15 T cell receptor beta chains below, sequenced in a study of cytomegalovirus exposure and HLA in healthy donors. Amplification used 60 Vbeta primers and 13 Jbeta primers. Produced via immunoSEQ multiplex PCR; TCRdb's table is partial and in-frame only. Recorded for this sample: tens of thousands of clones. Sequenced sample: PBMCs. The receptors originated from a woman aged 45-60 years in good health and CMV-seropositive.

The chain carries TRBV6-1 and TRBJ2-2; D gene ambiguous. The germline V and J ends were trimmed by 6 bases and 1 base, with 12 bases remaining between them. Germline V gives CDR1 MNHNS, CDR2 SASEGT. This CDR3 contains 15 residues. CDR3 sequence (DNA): TGTGCCAGCAGCTACGTGGTGAAGAACACCGGGGAGCTGTTTTTT. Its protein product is CASSYVVKNTGELFF.

This CDR3 reads CASSGTRRYRGTGELFF. As DNA, the CDR3 is TGCGCCAGCAGTGGTACTCGTCGGTATCGCGGGACCGGGGAGCTGTTTTTT. The V call is TRBV10-2, the J call TRBJ2-2; D might be TRBD2 (5 bases). V lost 4 bases and J lost 5, with 20 bases in between. Looked up from germline, CDR1 is WSHSY and CDR2 is SAAADI. This CDR3 is 17 amino acids long.

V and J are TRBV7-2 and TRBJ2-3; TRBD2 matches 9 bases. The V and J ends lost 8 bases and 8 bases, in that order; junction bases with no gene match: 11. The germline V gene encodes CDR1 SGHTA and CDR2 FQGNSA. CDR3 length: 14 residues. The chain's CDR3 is CASELMGLAPTQYF. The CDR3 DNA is TGTGCCAGCGAGCTTATGGGACTAGCCCCTACGCAGTATTTT.

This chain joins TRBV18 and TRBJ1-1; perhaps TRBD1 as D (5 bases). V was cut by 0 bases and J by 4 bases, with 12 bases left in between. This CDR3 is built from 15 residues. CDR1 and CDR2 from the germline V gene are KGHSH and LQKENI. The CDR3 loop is CASSPPGRAVTEAFF. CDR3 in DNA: TGTGCCAGCTCACCACCGGGCAGGGCCGTCACTGAAGCTTTCTTT. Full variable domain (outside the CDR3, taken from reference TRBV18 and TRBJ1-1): NAGVMQNPRHLVRRRGQEARLRCSPMKGHSHVYWYRQLPEEGLKFMVYLQKENIIDESGMPKERFSAEFPKEGPSILRIQQVVRGDSAAYFCASSPPGRAVTEAFFGQGTRLTVV.

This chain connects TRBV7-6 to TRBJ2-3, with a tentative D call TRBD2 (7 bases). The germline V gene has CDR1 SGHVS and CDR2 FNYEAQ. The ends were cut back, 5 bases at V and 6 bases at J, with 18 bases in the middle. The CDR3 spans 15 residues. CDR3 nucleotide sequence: TGTGCCAGCAGCCGAAACCGGGGGGCGGAGGATACGCAGTATTTT. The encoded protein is CASSRNRGAEDTQYF.

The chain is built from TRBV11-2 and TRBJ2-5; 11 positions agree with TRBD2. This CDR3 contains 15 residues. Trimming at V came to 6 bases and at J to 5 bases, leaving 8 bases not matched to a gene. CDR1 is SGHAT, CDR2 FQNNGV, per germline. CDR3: CASSYTSGGGETQYF. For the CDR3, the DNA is TGTGCCAGCAGTTATACTAGCGGGGGAGGTGAGACCCAGTACTTC.

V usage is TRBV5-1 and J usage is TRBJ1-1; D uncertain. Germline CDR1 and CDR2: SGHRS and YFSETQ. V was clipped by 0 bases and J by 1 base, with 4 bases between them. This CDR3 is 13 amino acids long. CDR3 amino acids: CASSLARNTEAFF. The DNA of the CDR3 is TGCGCCAGCAGCTTGGCCAGGAACACTGAAGCTTTCTTT. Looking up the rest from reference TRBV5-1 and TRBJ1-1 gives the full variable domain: KAGVTQTPRYLIKTRGQQVTLSCSPISGHRSVSWYQQTPGQGLQFLFEYFSETQRNKGNFPGRFSGRQFSNSRSEMNVSTLELGDSALYLCASSLARNTEAFFGQGTRLTVV.

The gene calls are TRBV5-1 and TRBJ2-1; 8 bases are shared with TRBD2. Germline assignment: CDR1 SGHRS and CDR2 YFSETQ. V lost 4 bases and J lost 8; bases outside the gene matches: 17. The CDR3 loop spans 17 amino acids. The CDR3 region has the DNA TGCGCCAGCAGCCATTCCCCGGGAGGGGGGGCAGGCTATGAGCAGTTCTTC. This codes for CASSHSPGGGAGYEQFF. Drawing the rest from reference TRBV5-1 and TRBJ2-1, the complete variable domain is KAGVTQTPRYLIKTRGQQVTLSCSPISGHRSVSWYQQTPGQGLQFLFEYFSETQRNKGNFPGRFSGRQFSNSRSEMNVSTLELGDSALYLCASSHSPGGGAGYEQFFGPGTRLTVL.

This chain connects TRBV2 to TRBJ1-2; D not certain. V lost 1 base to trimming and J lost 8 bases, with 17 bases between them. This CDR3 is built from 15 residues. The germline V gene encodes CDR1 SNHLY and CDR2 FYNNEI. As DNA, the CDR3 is TGTGCCAGCAGTGAAGGGTTTCCCCAAATCAGGGGCTACACCTTC. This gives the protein CASSEGFPQIRGYTF.

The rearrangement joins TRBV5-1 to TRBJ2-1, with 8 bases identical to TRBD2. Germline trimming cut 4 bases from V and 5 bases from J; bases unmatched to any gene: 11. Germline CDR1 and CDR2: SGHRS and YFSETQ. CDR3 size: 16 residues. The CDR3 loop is CASSPERGPVNNEQFF. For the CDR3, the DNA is TGCGCCAGCAGCCCCGAGCGGGGGCCAGTTAACAATGAGCAGTTCTTC.

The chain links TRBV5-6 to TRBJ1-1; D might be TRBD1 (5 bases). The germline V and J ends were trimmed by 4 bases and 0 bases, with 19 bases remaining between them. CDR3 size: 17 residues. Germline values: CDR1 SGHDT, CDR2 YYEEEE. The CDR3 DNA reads TGTGCCAGCAGCCTTTCTGGAGTGGCAGGGATGAACACTGAAGCTTTCTTT. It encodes CASSLSGVAGMNTEAFF.

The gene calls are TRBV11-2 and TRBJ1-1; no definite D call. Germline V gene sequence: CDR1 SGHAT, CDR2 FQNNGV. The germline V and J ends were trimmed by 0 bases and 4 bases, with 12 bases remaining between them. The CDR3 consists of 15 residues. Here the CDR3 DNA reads TGTGCCAGCAGCTTAGACCCGGGGTTGAGCACTGAAGCTTTCTTT. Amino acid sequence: CASSLDPGLSTEAFF.

The CDR3, as DNA: TGTGCCAGCAGCCCCCCCGGGGGGGAGACCCAGTACTTC. This encodes CASSPPGGETQYF. V is TRBV9 and J is TRBJ2-5; 7 nucleotides align to TRBD2. The CDR3 loop spans 13 amino acids. Per the germline V gene, CDR1 is SGDLS and CDR2 is YYNGEE. V was pared by 4 bases and J by 5 bases, with 5 bases of the junction left unmatched. Combining the CDR3 with reference TRBV9 and TRBJ2-5 gives the whole variable domain DSGVTQTPKHLITATGQRVTLRCSPRSGDLSVYWYQQSLDQGLQFLIQYYNGEERAKGNILERFSAQQFPDLHSELNLSSLELGDSALYFCASSPPGGETQYFGPGTRLLVL.

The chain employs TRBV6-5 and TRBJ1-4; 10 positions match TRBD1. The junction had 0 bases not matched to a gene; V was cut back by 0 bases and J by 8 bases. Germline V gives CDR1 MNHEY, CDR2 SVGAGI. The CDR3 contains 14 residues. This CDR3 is CASSYSGQGEKLFF. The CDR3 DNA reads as TGTGCCAGCAGTTACTCGGGACAGGGGGAAAAACTGTTTTTT.

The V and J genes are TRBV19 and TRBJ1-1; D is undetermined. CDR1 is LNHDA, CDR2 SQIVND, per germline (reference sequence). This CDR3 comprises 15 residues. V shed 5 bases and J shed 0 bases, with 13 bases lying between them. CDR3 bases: TGTGCCAGTAGTTTGAGTAAGTTGATGAACACTGAAGCTTTCTTT. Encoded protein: CASSLSKLMNTEAFF.